This passage covers 29 T cell receptor beta chains from one sample sequenced in a study of blood T cell repertoires in COVID-19. Here immunoSEQ multiplex PCR was the method, and the copy in TCRdb shows in-frame clones only, minus some. The profile shows about 310,000 clones, approximately 89% of them singletons. The sample consisted of PBMCs or T cells enriched from blood (not recorded which). The receptors shown here come from a woman younger than 45 who had recovered from COVID-19.

J is TRBJ2-1 and V is TRBV29-1, with 11 positions matching TRBD2. J lost 7 bases, V lost 0 bases, and 14 bases had no gene match. Germline V gives CDR1 SQVTM, CDR2 ANQGSEA. CDR3 length equals 18 residues. This CDR3 is CSVEDAPWGSGRANEQFF. CDR3 DNA sequence: TGCAGCGTTGAAGATGCCCCCTGGGGTAGCGGGAGGGCAAATGAGCAGTTCTTC.

The chain carries TRBV2 and TRBJ2-3; tentatively, D is TRBD1 (6 bases). The germline gives CDR1 SNHLY, CDR2 FYNNEI. This CDR3 contains 15 residues. The V end was cut by 6 bases, the J end by 2 bases, with 15 bases between. The CDR3 reads CASRTGQKTTDTQYF. CDR3 nucleotides: TGTGCCAGCAGGACGGGACAAAAAACCACAGATACGCAGTATTTT.

The chain couples TRBV4-2 to TRBJ2-1; the D gene is possibly TRBD2 (5 bases). V was clipped by 3 bases and J by 1 base, with 37 bases between them. Germline-derived CDR1 and CDR2 are LGHNA and YNFKEQ. This CDR3 contains 24 residues. This CDR3 reads CASSHGFVPPRDGGPVRSYNEQFF. In nucleotides, the CDR3 is TGTGCCAGCAGCCATGGATTTGTGCCCCCCCGAGACGGAGGACCTGTACGTTCCTACAATGAGCAGTTCTTC.

The V and J genes are TRBV18 and TRBJ1-6, with no clear D. The germline V gene encodes CDR1 KGHSH and CDR2 LQKENI. V was shortened by 2 bases and J by 3 bases, with 8 bases between the two germline ends. The CDR3 runs to 15 residues. The CDR3, as DNA: TGTGCCAGCTCACCAGGCTCGCTCTATAATTCACCCCTCCACTTT. It encodes CASSPGSLYNSPLHF.

The chain couples TRBV19 to TRBJ2-1; tentatively, D is TRBD1 (5 bases). Germline lookup yields CDR1 LNHDA and CDR2 SQIVND (reference sequence). V was clipped by 9 bases and J by 8 bases, with 20 bases between them. This CDR3 has 14 amino acids. CDR3 loop: CASLQGSLPDEQFF. CDR3 nucleotide sequence: TGTGCCAGCCTCCAGGGTAGTCTGCCGGATGAGCAGTTCTTC.

This sequence joins TRBV4-1 and TRBJ2-1, with 8 bases aligning to TRBD2. Germline V lookup: CDR1 MGHRA, CDR2 YSYEKL. The length of the CDR3 is 17 residues. The trim removed 4 bases at V and 7 bases at J, leaving 15 bases unmatched. CDR3 loop: CASSRTKSSGSQNEQFF. The DNA of the CDR3 is TGCGCCAGCAGCCGCACAAAGTCCAGCGGGAGTCAAAATGAGCAGTTCTTC.

The chain is built from TRBV27 and TRBJ1-2; tentative D call: TRBD1 (5 bases). Trimming took 4 bases from V and 7 from J, leaving 16 bases between them. This CDR3 has 14 residues. Germline V lookup: CDR1 MNHEY, CDR2 SMNVEV (reference sequence). CDR3 sequence: CASSSRGAARGYTF. Here the CDR3 DNA reads TGTGCCAGCAGTTCAAGGGGCGCGGCTCGTGGCTACACCTTC.

The V and J genes are TRBV5-6 and TRBJ2-7; TRBD1 agrees at 8 bases. After removal of 2 bases from V and 5 bases from J, the junction contained 12 bases not matched to a gene. The CDR3 loop spans 16 amino acids. The germline V gene encodes CDR1 SGHDT and CDR2 YYEEEE. The CDR3 loop is CASSFGQGQVVHEQYF. CDR3 sequence (DNA): TGTGCCAGCAGCTTCGGACAGGGTCAAGTGGTCCACGAGCAGTACTTC.

The rearrangement uses TRBV28 and TRBJ1-1, with no clear D. The CDR3 spans 16 residues. V lost 4 bases, J lost 1 base, and 16 bases lay in between. Germline V gene sequence: CDR1 MDHEN, CDR2 SYDVKM. The DNA of the CDR3 is TGTGCCAGCAGTTCAGGTGTCTCGGGAAGGAACACTGAAGCTTTCTTT. Translated, it gives CASSSGVSGRNTEAFF.

J is TRBJ2-1 and V is TRBV9; TRBD2 aligns across 9 bases. Unmatched junction bases numbered 10, after V lost 4 bases and J lost 2 bases. CDR1 is SGDLS and CDR2 is YYNGEE in the germline V gene. The CDR3 extends over 17 amino acids. The CDR3 region is CASSPAGAGGTYNEQFF. The CDR3 DNA reads as TGTGCCAGCAGCCCCGCAGGAGCGGGAGGCACCTACAATGAGCAGTTCTTC.

This clone was found once. This chain links TRBV2 with TRBJ1-3; possibly TRBD1 for D (5 bases). The V and J ends lost 7 bases and 5 bases respectively, with 21 bases between them. This CDR3 region has 16 residues. Germline CDR1 and CDR2: SNHLY and FYNNEI. The CDR3 spells CASKNSPRDSRNTIYF. The CDR3 nucleotides are TGTGCCAGCAAGAATTCCCCTAGGGACTCGAGAAACACCATATATTTT.

The J gene is TRBJ2-1, the V gene TRBV15, with D unclear. The CDR3 consists of 16 residues. Deletions cut 0 bases from V and 7 bases from J, with 16 bases between. In germline, CDR1 is LNHNV, CDR2 YYDKDF (reference sequence). The CDR3 region has the DNA TGTGCCACCAGCAGAGATCCGCCTACCGTCTTGAATGAGCAGTTCTTC. This sequence encodes CATSRDPPTVLNEQFF.

This chain joins TRBV5-5 and TRBJ2-3; 9 bases align to TRBD1. The V segment lost 3 bases and the J segment 3 bases; nucleotides outside the gene matches: 2. Germline V CDR1 and CDR2: SGHKS, YYEKEE (reference sequence). CDR3 length: 14 residues. CDR3 in DNA: TGTGCCAGCAGCTGGGACAGGGCGACAGATACGCAGTATTTT. It encodes CASSWDRATDTQYF. The variable domain in full, with the rest retrieved from reference TRBV5-5 and TRBJ2-3, is DAGVTQSPTHLIKTRGQQVTLRCSPISGHKSVSWYQQVLGQGPQFIFQYYEKEERGRGNFPDRFSARQFPNYSSELNVNALLLGDSALYLCASSWDRATDTQYFGPGTRLTVL.

This clone is a singleton in its sample. The rearrangement links TRBV19 to TRBJ1-2, with 8 bases matching TRBD1. Per germline, CDR1 LNHDA and CDR2 SQIVND (reference sequence). V lost 3 bases and J lost 1; bases outside the gene matches: 7. CDR3 length: 16 residues. The CDR3 nucleotides are TGTGCCAGTAGTATTATATGGACAGGGTTTAACTATGGCTACACCTTC. It encodes CASSIIWTGFNYGYTF.

The J gene is TRBJ1-1, the V gene TRBV7-9; the D gene is possibly TRBD1 (5 bases). The CDR3 is made up of 13 amino acids. The V end was cut by 1 base, the J end by 6 bases, with 9 bases between. Germline-derived CDR1 and CDR2 are SEHNR and FQNEAQ (reference sequence). The CDR3: CASSLGRVPEAFF. CDR3 DNA: TGTGCCAGCAGCTTAGGCAGGGTCCCTGAAGCTTTCTTT.

This chain uses TRBV5-1 with TRBJ2-3; TRBD1 agrees at 8 bases. With V trimmed by 4 bases and J by 4 bases, 11 bases remained unmatched. This CDR3 spans 16 amino acids. Germline lookup yields CDR1 SGHRS and CDR2 YFSETQ. CDR3 loop: CASSQTGVTNPDTQYF. Written as DNA, the CDR3 is TGCGCCAGCAGCCAGACAGGGGTCACGAACCCAGATACGCAGTATTTT.

This chain joins TRBV11-2 and TRBJ2-7, with 10 bases that match TRBD2. V dropped 4 bases and J dropped 3; count of bases not matched to a gene: 3. CDR1 and CDR2 from the germline V gene are SGHAT and FQNNGV. The CDR3 covers 14 residues. Here the CDR3 DNA reads TGTGCCAGCAGCTCTAGCGGGAGCCGCTACGAGCAGTACTTC. It is translated as CASSSSGSRYEQYF.

J is TRBJ1-1 and V is TRBV9; 11 bases line up with TRBD1. The V gene's germline CDR1 is SGDLS and CDR2 YYNGEE. This CDR3 region has 16 residues. V shed 2 bases and J 0 bases; nucleotides not matched to a gene: 3. CDR3 in DNA: TGTGCCAGCAGCGTGGACAGGGGGCGGATGAACACTGAAGCTTTCTTT. Encoded protein: CASSVDRGRMNTEAFF.

This sequence joins TRBV27 and TRBJ2-1, with D possibly TRBD2 on 6 matching bases. Germline values: CDR1 MNHEY, CDR2 SMNVEV (reference sequence). Trimming removed 5 bases from V and 12 bases from J, with 14 bases in between. The CDR3 totals 12 residues. The CDR3 protein is CASSDLGTPQFF. The CDR3 coding sequence is TGTGCCAGCAGTGACCTTGGGACTCCGCAGTTCTTC.

This clone has just a few counts. This CDR3 reads CASSYSAGDPYNEQFF. CDR3 nucleotides: TGTGCCAGCAGTTACTCGGCGGGGGATCCCTACAATGAGCAGTTCTTC. The rearrangement uses TRBV6-5 and TRBJ2-1; 7 bases match TRBD2. The trim removed 0 bases at V and 2 bases at J, leaving 4 bases unmatched. Germline values: CDR1 MNHEY, CDR2 SVGAGI. The CDR3 contains 16 residues.

This clone has a single count. The chain has TRBV5-4 and TRBJ2-2, with 7 bases matching TRBD2. Germline CDR1 is SGHNT and CDR2 is YYREEE (reference sequence). With V trimmed by 0 bases and J by 6 bases, 8 bases remained unmatched. This CDR3 has 16 residues. The CDR3 is CASSLGSSGVAGELFF. The CDR3 coding sequence is TGTGCCAGCAGCTTGGGGTCTAGCGGTGTCGCCGGGGAGCTGTTTTTT.

The chain joins TRBV7-2 to TRBJ2-3, with TRBD1 matching 9 bases. Germline assignment: CDR1 SGHTA and CDR2 FQGNSA. The CDR3 sequence is 14 residues long. The J segment lost 7 bases and the V segment lost 2 bases, leaving 4 bases of the junction unmatched. CDR3 DNA: TGTGCCAGCAGCTTAATACAGGGGGCAAATACGCAGTATTTT. This translates into CASSLIQGANTQYF.

The gene calls are TRBV19 and TRBJ2-3; 8 nucleotides agree with TRBD2. Germline values: CDR1 LNHDA, CDR2 SQIVND (reference sequence). V gave up 1 base and J gave up 6 bases; unmatched junction bases: 24. The CDR3 covers 21 residues. The CDR3 sequence: CASSIGPFGAGDSYIADTQYF. The DNA of the CDR3 is TGTGCCAGTAGTATAGGCCCTTTTGGAGCGGGAGATAGTTATATCGCGGATACGCAGTATTTT.

This rearrangement joins TRBV23-1 to TRBJ2-7; D uncertain. TRBV23-1 is given ORF status, its function remaining uncertain. The V and J ends lost 6 bases and 7 bases respectively, with 16 bases between them. The CDR3 covers 13 residues. The CDR3: CASRGLKVSEQYF. The CDR3 DNA is TGCGCCAGCAGGGGCCTAAAGGTCTCGGAGCAGTACTTC.

The chain uses TRBV28 and TRBJ1-1, with D uncertain. CDR1 is MDHEN, CDR2 SYDVKM, per germline. CDR3 length: 15 residues. V was cut by 2 bases and J by 1 base, with 11 bases left in between. CDR3: CASSLHEGKNTEAFF. CDR3 sequence (DNA): TGTGCCAGCAGTTTACACGAGGGCAAGAACACTGAAGCTTTCTTT.

The chain joins TRBV27 to TRBJ1-5, with TRBD1 as a possible D gene (5 bases). CDR3 length equals 15 residues. V was trimmed by 0 bases and J by 2 bases, leaving 8 bases between them. CDR1 and CDR2 from the germline V gene are MNHEY and SMNVEV (reference sequence). DNA of the CDR3: TGTGCCAGCAGTTTATCCAGGGCAGGCAATCAGCCCCAGCATTTT. The encoded protein is CASSLSRAGNQPQHF.

This chain connects TRBV7-2 to TRBJ1-3; D uncertain. The CDR3 sequence is 15 residues long. CDR1 and CDR2 from the germline V gene are SGHTA and FQGNSA. V lost 5 bases and J lost 0, with 11 bases in between. The CDR3 protein is CASSGPEGSGNTIYF. The DNA of the CDR3 is TGTGCCAGCAGCGGGCCGGAGGGCTCTGGAAACACCATATATTTT. Full variable domain (remainder filled in from reference TRBV7-2 and TRBJ1-3): GAGVSQSPSNKVTEKGKDVELRCDPISGHTALYWYRQSLGQGLEFLIYFQGNSAPDKSGLPSDRFSAERTGGSVSTLTIQRTQQEDSAVYLCASSGPEGSGNTIYFGEGSWLTVV.

The rearrangement uses TRBV6-5 and TRBJ2-4; tentatively, D is TRBD1 (5 bases). Per the germline V gene, CDR1 is MNHEY and CDR2 is SVGAGI. The CDR3 length is 14 residues. V dropped 10 bases and J dropped 0 bases, with 13 bases sitting between them. As DNA, the CDR3 is TGTGCCACCTCTTGGGGCGTAGCCAAAAACATTCAGTACTTC. It codes for CATSWGVAKNIQYF.

This clone was recorded only once. V gene TRBV30 combines with J gene TRBJ1-1; D is undetermined. V dropped 8 bases and J dropped 0 bases, with 7 bases sitting between them. The CDR3 covers 11 residues. Germline CDR1 is GTSNPN and CDR2 is SVGIG (reference sequence). CDR3 sequence: CAGILNTEAFF. The CDR3 nucleotides read TGTGCCGGCATACTGAACACTGAAGCTTTCTTT.